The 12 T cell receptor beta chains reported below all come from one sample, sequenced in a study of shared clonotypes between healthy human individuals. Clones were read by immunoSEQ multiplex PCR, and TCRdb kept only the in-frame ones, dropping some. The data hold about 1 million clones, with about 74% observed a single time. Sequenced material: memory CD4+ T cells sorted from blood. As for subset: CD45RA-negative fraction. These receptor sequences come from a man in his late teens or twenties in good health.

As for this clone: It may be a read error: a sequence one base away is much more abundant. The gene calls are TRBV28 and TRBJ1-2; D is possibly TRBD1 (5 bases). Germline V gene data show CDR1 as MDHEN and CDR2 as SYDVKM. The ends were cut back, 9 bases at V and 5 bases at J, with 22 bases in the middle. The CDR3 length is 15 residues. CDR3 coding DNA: TGTGCCAGTCGCCTGGGGCTAAATTTTTCATATGGCTACACCTTC. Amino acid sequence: CASRLGLNFSYGYTF.

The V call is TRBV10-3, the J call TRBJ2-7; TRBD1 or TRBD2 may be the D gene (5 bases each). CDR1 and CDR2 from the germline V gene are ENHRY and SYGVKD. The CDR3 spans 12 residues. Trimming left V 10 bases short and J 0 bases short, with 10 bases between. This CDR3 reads CATGTYSYEQYF. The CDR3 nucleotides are TGTGCCACCGGGACCTACTCCTACGAGCAGTACTTC.

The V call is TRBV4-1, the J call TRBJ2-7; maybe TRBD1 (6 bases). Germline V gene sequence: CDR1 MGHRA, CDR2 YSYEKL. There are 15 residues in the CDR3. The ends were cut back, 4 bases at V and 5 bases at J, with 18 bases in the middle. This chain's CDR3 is CASSPRTEARDEQYF. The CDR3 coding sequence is TGCGCCAGCAGCCCCCGGACAGAAGCCCGGGACGAGCAGTACTTC.

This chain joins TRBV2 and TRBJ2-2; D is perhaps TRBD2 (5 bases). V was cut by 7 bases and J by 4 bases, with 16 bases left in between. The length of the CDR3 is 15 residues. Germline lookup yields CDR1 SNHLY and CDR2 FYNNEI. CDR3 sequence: CASKAAPTSTGELFF. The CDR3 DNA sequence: TGTGCCAGCAAGGCGGCCCCAACTAGCACCGGGGAGCTGTTTTTT.

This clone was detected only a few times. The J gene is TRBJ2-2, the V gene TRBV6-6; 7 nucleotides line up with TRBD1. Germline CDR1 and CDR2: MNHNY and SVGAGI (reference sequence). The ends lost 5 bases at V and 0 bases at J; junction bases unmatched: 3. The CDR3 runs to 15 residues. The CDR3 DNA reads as TGTGCCAGCAGTCCCGGGACAGCGAACACCGGGGAGCTGTTTTTT. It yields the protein CASSPGTANTGELFF.

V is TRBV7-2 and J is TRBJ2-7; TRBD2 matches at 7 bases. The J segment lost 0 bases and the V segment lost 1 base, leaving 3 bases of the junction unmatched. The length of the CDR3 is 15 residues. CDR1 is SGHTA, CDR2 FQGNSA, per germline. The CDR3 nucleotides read TGTGCCAGCAGCTTAGAGCTAGCGGCCTCCTACGAGCAGTACTTC. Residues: CASSLELAASYEQYF.

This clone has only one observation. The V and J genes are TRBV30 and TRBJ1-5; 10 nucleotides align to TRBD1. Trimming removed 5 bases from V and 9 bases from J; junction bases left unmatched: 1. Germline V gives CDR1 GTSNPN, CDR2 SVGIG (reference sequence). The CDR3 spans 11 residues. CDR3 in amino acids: CAWWDRGPQHF. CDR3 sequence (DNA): TGTGCCTGGTGGGACAGGGGGCCCCAGCATTTT.

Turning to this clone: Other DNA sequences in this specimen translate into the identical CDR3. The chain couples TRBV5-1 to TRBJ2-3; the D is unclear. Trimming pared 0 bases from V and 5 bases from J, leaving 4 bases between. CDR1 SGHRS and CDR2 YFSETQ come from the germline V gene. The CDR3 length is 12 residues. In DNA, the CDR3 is TGCGCCAGCAGCTTGGCGGGAGATACGCAGTATTTT. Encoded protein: CASSLAGDTQYF.

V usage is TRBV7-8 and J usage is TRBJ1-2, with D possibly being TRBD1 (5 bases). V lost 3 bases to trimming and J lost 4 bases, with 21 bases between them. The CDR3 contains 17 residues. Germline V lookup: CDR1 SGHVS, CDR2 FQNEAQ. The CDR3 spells CASSLPPRDLGLYGYTF. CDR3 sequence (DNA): TGTGCCAGCAGCTTGCCCCCCCGGGACCTCGGACTCTATGGCTACACCTTC.

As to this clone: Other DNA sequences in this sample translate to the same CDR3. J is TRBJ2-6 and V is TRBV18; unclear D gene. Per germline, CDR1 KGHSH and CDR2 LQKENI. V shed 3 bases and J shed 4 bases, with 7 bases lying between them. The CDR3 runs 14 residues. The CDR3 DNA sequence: TGTGCCAGCTCACCTCCTTCCGGGGCCAACGTCCTGACTTTC. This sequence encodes CASSPPSGANVLTF.

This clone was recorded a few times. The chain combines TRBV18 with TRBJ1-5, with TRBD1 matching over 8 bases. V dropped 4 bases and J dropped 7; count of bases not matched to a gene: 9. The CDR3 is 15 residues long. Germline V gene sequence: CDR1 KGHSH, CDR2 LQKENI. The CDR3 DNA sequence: TGTGCCAGCTCACTAGGGGACAGGACGGGCCAGCCCCAGCATTTT. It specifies CASSLGDRTGQPQHF.

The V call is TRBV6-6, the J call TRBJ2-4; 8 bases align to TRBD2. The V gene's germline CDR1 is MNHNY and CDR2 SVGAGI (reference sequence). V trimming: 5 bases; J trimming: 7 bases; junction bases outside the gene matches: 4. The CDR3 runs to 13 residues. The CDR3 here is CASSKSGSNIQYF. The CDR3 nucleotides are TGTGCCAGCAGTAAAAGCGGGAGCAACATTCAGTACTTC.